This TCR beta chain was sequenced during a study of graft-versus-host responses after intestinal transplantation. Whole-study findings and limits: The study found high graft-versus-host to host-versus-graft clonal ratios in allografts of patients with graft-donor T cell macrochimerism. Marrow from the recipient contained GvH clones, some of which had appeared first in ileum or blood. Early after transplant, HvG clones declined as circulating GvH clones peaked.

CDR1 and CDR2 from the germline V gene are SQVTM and ANQGSEA. The CDR3 consists of 10 residues. V lost 6 bases and J lost 5, with 5 bases in between. Points on this clone: The antigen is unknown.

Data came from immunoSEQ multiplex PCR; TCRdb stores just in-frame clones and leaves some out. The table records just over 95,000 clones, approximately 90% of them present only once. This TCR came from a human donor who received an intestinal transplant. The source material was unstimulated CD4+ T cells sorted from spleen or lymph node cells, sampled before intestinal transplant. The chain joins TRBV29-1 to TRBJ1-5, with D hard to call. The CDR3: CSVGDQPQHF. CDR3 coding DNA: TGCAGCGTCGGGGATCAGCCCCAGCATTTT.